This T cell receptor beta chain was sequenced in a study of CD8+ T cells in alopecia areata. Findings and limits, study-wide: Scalp sample data also include resident alphabeta T cells from normal skin. Researchers report lesional scalp, most notably alopecia totalis/universalis, outstripped normal scalp in clonality.

This CDR3 is built from 14 residues. The ends were cut back, 5 bases at V and 1 base at J, with 10 bases in the middle. Germline V gives CDR1 SGHTA, CDR2 FQGNSA. Extraction and reverse transcription of RNA yielded cDNA as the sequencing template. TCRdb keeps only in-frame clones here, not all; method: immunoSEQ multiplex PCR. The sample lists about 82,000 clones; just over 50% were seen once. About this clone itself: What it recognizes is unknown.

This chain links TRBV7-2 with TRBJ2-3, with D unresolved. The sequenced sample was NKG2D-high CD8+ T cells sorted from blood. This sequence was found in a human donor with alopecia areata. CDR3 DNA: TGTGCCAGCAGCCCCGGCGTCGGCACAGATACGCAGTATTTT. Translating gives CASSPGVGTDTQYF.